This entry lists 6 T cell receptor beta chains sequenced from one sample in a study of T cell changes during pregnancy in multiple sclerosis. Sequencing used immunoSEQ multiplex PCR; TCRdb keeps in-frame clones, though not all of them. Of 100,000 to 110,000 clones detected, about 90% appear once; the ten largest clones hold less than 2%. The sequencing here drew on peripheral blood, taken after pregnancy. Receptors originate from a female donor with multiple sclerosis, enrolled in a pregnancy study.

This rearrangement joins TRBV6-1 to TRBJ2-1, with D possibly being TRBD1 (5 bases). The CDR3 is 13 residues long. The germline gives CDR1 MNHNS, CDR2 SASEGT. Trimming cost V 2 bases and J 9 bases, with 11 bases left between them. The CDR3 sequence is CASSELRGSEQFF. The CDR3 DNA reads as TGTGCCAGCAGTGAATTAAGGGGTAGTGAGCAGTTCTTC.

The rearrangement joins TRBV7-9 to TRBJ2-2, with 9 bases identical to TRBD2. Germline CDR1 is SEHNR and CDR2 is FQNEAQ (reference sequence). V gave up 2 bases and J gave up 0 bases; unmatched junction bases: 1. This CDR3 has 16 amino acids. CDR3 protein: CASSLSGRTNTGELFF. CDR3 sequence (DNA): TGTGCCAGCAGCTTAAGCGGGAGGACGAACACCGGGGAGCTGTTTTTT.

The rearrangement uses TRBV20-1 and TRBJ1-2, with 7 bases that match TRBD1. V lost 2 bases and J lost 8; bases outside the gene matches: 2. Germline V gene sequence: CDR1 DFQATT, CDR2 SNEGSKA (reference sequence). This CDR3 contains 11 residues. The DNA of the CDR3 is TGCAGTGCTAGACAGGGGGGAGGCTACACCTTC. It codes for CSARQGGGYTF.

The chain joins TRBV9 to TRBJ1-1; D ambiguous. CDR1 SGDLS and CDR2 YYNGEE come from the germline V gene. This CDR3 spans 12 amino acids. Trimming cost V 4 bases and J 1 base, with 5 bases left between them. CDR3 amino acids: CASSPGNTEAFF. CDR3 in DNA: TGTGCCAGCAGCCCGGGGAACACTGAAGCTTTCTTT.

The chain joins TRBV15 to TRBJ2-1; TRBD2 matches 10 bases. The CDR3 covers 17 residues. Trimming removed 0 bases from V and 6 bases from J; junction bases left unmatched: 8. CDR1 is LNHNV and CDR2 is YYDKDF in the germline V gene (reference sequence). The CDR3 protein is CATSRDLDSGRFNEQFF. The CDR3 DNA reads as TGTGCCACCAGCAGAGATCTGGATAGCGGGAGGTTCAATGAGCAGTTCTTC.

The chain employs TRBV25-1 and TRBJ1-1; the D gene is possibly TRBD1 (6 bases). V was clipped by 4 bases and J by 4 bases, with 13 bases between them. From germline, CDR1 is MGHDK and CDR2 SYGVNS. This CDR3 is 14 amino acids long. CDR3 bases: TGTGCCAGCAGTGTCCAGGGGTTAGGCACTGAAGCTTTCTTT. Encoded protein: CASSVQGLGTEAFF.